The next 26 T cell receptor beta chains were all read from a single sample in a study of shared clonotypes between healthy human individuals. Naive CD8 isolation took CD45RO-negative cells positively selected for CCR7 and excluded terminally differentiated effector memory CD45RA+ cells. The data were produced by immunoSEQ multiplex PCR, yet TCRdb's version contains in-frame clones alone and is incomplete. The profile shows roughly 2 million clones, just under 95% of them singletons. The specimen was naive CD8+ T cells sorted from blood. The receptors were sampled from a young man in good health.

The chain combines TRBV19 with TRBJ1-5, with 10 bases lining up with TRBD1. CDR3 length: 14 residues. The germline V gene has CDR1 LNHDA and CDR2 SQIVND (reference sequence). V gave up 6 bases and J gave up 6 bases; unmatched junction bases: 5. The DNA for the CDR3 is TGTGCCAGTAGGGGACGGGACAGGGGTCAGCCCCAGCATTTT. Residues: CASRGRDRGQPQHF.

This clone has a single count. The genes are TRBV7-9 and TRBJ1-2, with TRBD1 as a possible D gene (6 bases). Germline values: CDR1 SEHNR, CDR2 FQNEAQ (reference sequence). Trimming removed 8 bases at V and 6 bases at J, with 13 bases between. This CDR3 is built from 12 residues. CDR3 sequence (DNA): TGTGCCAGCCGGAAGGGGGGCGATGGCTACACCTTC. Amino acid sequence: CASRKGGDGYTF.

V and J are TRBV25-1 and TRBJ2-5; D unresolved. Germline V gives CDR1 MGHDK, CDR2 SYGVNS. The V end lost 1 base, the J end lost 1 base, and 7 bases lay between the germline ends. The CDR3 is 14 residues long. The CDR3 region has the DNA TGTGCCAGCAGTGAATTAGCCCCCCAAGAGACCCAGTACTTC. It encodes CASSELAPQETQYF.

The chain has TRBV4-1 and TRBJ1-1; no firm D call. The ends were cut back, 1 base at V and 2 bases at J, with 8 bases in the middle. From germline, CDR1 is MGHRA and CDR2 YSYEKL. The CDR3 sequence is 14 residues long. The CDR3 region has the DNA TGCGCCAGCAGCCAAGTCTCCGAAAACACTGAAGCTTTCTTT. This gives the protein CASSQVSENTEAFF.

The chain recombines TRBV7-8 with TRBJ2-3; TRBD1 or TRBD2 may be the D gene (5 bases each). Trimming left V 5 bases short and J 0 bases short, with 9 bases between. The CDR3 length is 14 residues. CDR1 is SGHVS and CDR2 is FQNEAQ in the germline V gene. CDR3: CASSKGDSTDTQYF. The CDR3 nucleotides read TGTGCCAGCAGCAAAGGGGACAGCACAGATACGCAGTATTTT. The full variable domain, its missing parts supplied by reference TRBV7-8 and TRBJ2-3, is GAGVSQSPRYKVAKRGQDVALRCDPISGHVSLFWYQQALGQGPEFLTYFQNEAQLDKSGLPSDRFFAERPEGSVSTLKIQRTQQEDSAVYLCASSKGDSTDTQYFGPGTRLTVL.

The chain links TRBV9 to TRBJ2-7; the D call may be TRBD1 or TRBD2 (5 bases each). Trimming shortened V by 7 bases and J by 0 bases, and 14 bases separated the two germline ends. Germline V CDR1 and CDR2: SGDLS, YYNGEE. CDR3 length: 14 residues. The CDR3, as DNA: TGTGCCAGCTCTTGGGACGCGAGCTCCTACGAGCAGTACTTC. It encodes CASSWDASSYEQYF.

The chain is built from TRBV4-3 and TRBJ2-5; 7 nucleotides line up with TRBD2. Trimming took 4 bases from V and 5 from J; bases not matched to a gene: 7. The CDR3 has 14 residues. The germline V gene encodes CDR1 LGHNA and CDR2 YSLEER. The DNA for the CDR3 is TGCGCCAGCAGCCGAAGAGCGGGGCTTGAGACCCAGTACTTC. This gives the protein CASSRRAGLETQYF.

The chain has TRBV2 and TRBJ2-7; tentative D call: TRBD1 (5 bases). CDR1 and CDR2 (germline): SNHLY, FYNNEI. Deletions cut 5 bases from V and 1 base from J, with 15 bases between. The CDR3 covers 15 residues. The CDR3 nucleotides are TGTGCCAGCAGTTCTCTGCAGGGTGCGTCCTACGAGCAGTACTTC. This codes for CASSSLQGASYEQYF.

The genes are TRBV7-6 and TRBJ2-7; D possibly corresponds to TRBD2 (5 bases). V gave up 3 bases and J gave up 1 base, with 10 bases separating them. Germline assignment: CDR1 SGHVS and CDR2 FNYEAQ. CDR3 length equals 14 residues. This CDR3 is CASSLDSRSYEQYF. The CDR3, as DNA: TGTGCCAGCAGCTTGGACTCAAGGTCCTACGAGCAGTACTTC.

The J gene is TRBJ2-3, the V gene TRBV7-9; D unresolved. The V end was cut by 4 bases, the J end by 2 bases, with 7 bases between. Germline CDR1 SEHNR, CDR2 FQNEAQ (reference sequence). This CDR3 is 13 amino acids long. The CDR3 DNA sequence: TGTGCCAGCAGCTCCCGACTCACAGATACGCAGTATTTT. Residues: CASSSRLTDTQYF.

This clone was counted only a few times. This chain uses TRBV10-3 with TRBJ2-3, with TRBD2 matching over 9 bases. The V gene end was trimmed by 2 bases and the J gene end by 0 bases; junction bases not matched to a gene: 6. Germline CDR1 ENHRY, CDR2 SYGVKD. The CDR3 covers 17 residues. The CDR3 bases are TGTGCCATCAGTGAGCGAGGACTAGCGACGAGCACAGATACGCAGTATTTT. Protein product: CAISERGLATSTDTQYF.

This clone was counted a few times. The V and J genes are TRBV16 and TRBJ1-1; tentative D call: TRBD1 (5 bases). Germline CDR1 is KGHSY and CDR2 is FQNENV. Trimming removed 1 base at V and 5 bases at J, with 23 bases between. The CDR3 runs to 18 residues. DNA for the CDR3: TGTGCCAGCAGCCAATTTTCGGTCGGATCGGACACGGGGACTGAAGCTTTCTTT. Its protein is CASSQFSVGSDTGTEAFF.

About this clone itself: At one end, the junction sequence differs from germline, possibly due to a read error. The rearrangement links TRBV5-6 to TRBJ1-4; D uncertain. The CDR3 totals 14 residues. The V gene's germline CDR1 is SGHDT and CDR2 YYEEEE. CDR3: CASSLYGSEYEPDF. For the CDR3, the DNA is TGTGCCAGCAGCTTGTACGGATCCGAATACGAACCTGATTTT. Supplemented by reference TRBV5-6 and TRBJ1-4, the full variable domain reads DAGVTQSPTHLIKTRGQQVTLRCSPKSGHDTVSWYQQALGQGPQFIFQYYEEEERQRGNFPDRFSGHQFPNYSSELNVNALLLGDSALYLCASSLYGSEYEPDFGSGTQLSVL.

In its sample, this clone was seen once. This sequence joins TRBV19 and TRBJ2-3; TRBD2 is a possible D gene (5 bases). V was clipped by 6 bases and J by 1 base, with 14 bases between them. The germline V gene encodes CDR1 LNHDA and CDR2 SQIVND (reference sequence). This CDR3 region has 15 residues. The CDR3, as DNA: TGTGCCAGTAGAGCCTTAGACGGGGGCACAGATACGCAGTATTTT. Its translation is CASRALDGGTDTQYF.

Concerning this clone: Other DNA sequences in this sample translate to the same CDR3. The CDR3 nucleotides read TGTGCCAGCAGTTACTACAGACAAGAGACCCAGTACTTC. Translating it yields CASSYYRQETQYF. The V gene is TRBV6-5, the J gene TRBJ2-5, with D hard to call. CDR1 is MNHEY and CDR2 is SVGAGI in the germline V gene. The CDR3 loop spans 13 amino acids. V lost 1 base and J lost 2, with 5 bases in between.

In this sample, this clone turned up once. The V gene is TRBV12-5, the J gene TRBJ1-5; D remains unclear. Germline lookup yields CDR1 LGHNT and CDR2 FRNRAP. V lost 1 base and J 0 bases, leaving 16 bases between the germline ends. The CDR3 is 18 amino acids. CDR3 region: CASGLGRVGQDSNQPQHF. The CDR3 region has the DNA TGTGCTAGTGGTTTGGGCCGCGTTGGGCAGGATAGCAATCAGCCCCAGCATTTT.

The rearrangement uses TRBV5-6 and TRBJ2-7; D assignment may be TRBD1 or TRBD2 (5 bases each). The CDR3 runs 15 residues. The V gene lost 4 bases and the J gene lost 5 bases, with 19 bases spanning the gap. Germline loops: CDR1 SGHDT, CDR2 YYEEEE. The CDR3: CASSPLRGSRDEQYF. CDR3 nucleotides: TGTGCCAGCAGCCCCTTGAGGGGTTCGAGGGACGAGCAGTACTTC.

This chain connects TRBV5-6 to TRBJ2-4, with 9 nucleotides matching TRBD1. The germline V gene encodes CDR1 SGHDT and CDR2 YYEEEE. This CDR3 has 18 residues. Trimming cost V 4 bases and J 0 bases; bases outside gene matches: 11. The CDR3 is CASSEKPGQGLAKNIQYF. DNA of the CDR3: TGTGCCAGCAGCGAAAAACCGGGACAGGGACTAGCCAAAAACATTCAGTACTTC. Complete variable domain (other parts from reference TRBV5-6 and TRBJ2-4): DAGVTQSPTHLIKTRGQQVTLRCSPKSGHDTVSWYQQALGQGPQFIFQYYEEEERQRGNFPDRFSGHQFPNYSSELNVNALLLGDSALYLCASSEKPGQGLAKNIQYFGAGTRLSVL.

V is TRBV7-6 and J is TRBJ2-7; a possible D gene is TRBD1 (5 bases). Trimming shortened V by 1 base and J by 5 bases, and 12 bases separated the two germline ends. This CDR3 has 14 residues. Germline V CDR1 and CDR2: SGHVS, FNYEAQ. CDR3 bases: TGTGCCAGCAGCTTAGGGCAGGGATCGCACGAGCAGTACTTC. Protein sequence: CASSLGQGSHEQYF.

On this clone itself: Within the sample, other DNA sequences also encode this same CDR3. V gene TRBV11-2 combines with J gene TRBJ2-7; D is unresolved. The CDR3 has 13 residues. V dropped 1 base and J dropped 4 bases, with 8 bases sitting between them. Germline V gives CDR1 SGHAT, CDR2 FQNNGV. CDR3 sequence reads: CASSLGQLYEQYF. As DNA, the CDR3 is TGTGCCAGCAGCTTAGGTCAACTATACGAGCAGTACTTC.

The rearrangement uses TRBV6-1 and TRBJ1-6; 8 bases agree with TRBD1. The CDR3 has 16 amino acids. V lost 3 bases to trimming and J lost 3 bases; unmatched junction nucleotides: 4. CDR1 MNHNS and CDR2 SASEGT come from the germline V gene. The CDR3 nucleotides are TGTGCCAGCAGTGAGACAGGGGATAGCTATAATTCACCCCTCCACTTT. Translating it yields CASSETGDSYNSPLHF.

The gene calls are TRBV7-9 and TRBJ1-2; no clear D. The V end was cut by 3 bases, the J end by 8 bases, with 10 bases between. The CDR3 runs to 12 residues. From germline, CDR1 is SEHNR and CDR2 FQNEAQ (reference sequence). CDR3 in DNA: TGTGCCAGCAGCTTGGACGAGGGAGGCTACACCTTC. This translates into CASSLDEGGYTF.

In regard to this clone: Other DNA sequences in the sample encode the same CDR3. V gene TRBV27 combines with J gene TRBJ2-7; 8 positions match TRBD1. Germline-derived CDR1 and CDR2 are MNHEY and SMNVEV (reference sequence). This CDR3 has 14 residues. With V trimmed by 3 bases and J by 2 bases, 3 bases remained unmatched. CDR3 bases: TGTGCCAGCAGTTTGACAGGGGAAACCTACGAGCAGTACTTC. It translates to CASSLTGETYEQYF.

The chain combines TRBV2 with TRBJ2-7; TRBD1 matches 10 bases. Germline CDR1 reads SNHLY; CDR2 reads FYNNEI. V shed 8 bases and J 5 bases; nucleotides not matched to a gene: 6. This CDR3 region has 13 residues. CDR3 bases: TGTGCCAGCGTGGGACAGGGGATGGACGAGCAGTACTTC. Protein product: CASVGQGMDEQYF.

The V and J genes are TRBV9 and TRBJ2-2; 10 bases agree with TRBD2. Germline V gene data show CDR1 as SGDLS and CDR2 as YYNGEE. Trimming cost V 0 bases and J 7 bases; bases outside gene matches: 3. The CDR3 loop spans 15 amino acids. The CDR3 region has the DNA TGTGCCAGCAGCGTAGGAGAGCGGGAGGGCGGGGAGCTGTTTTTT. This sequence encodes CASSVGEREGGELFF. The complete variable domain, with remaining parts taken from reference TRBV9 and TRBJ2-2, reads DSGVTQTPKHLITATGQRVTLRCSPRSGDLSVYWYQQSLDQGLQFLIQYYNGEERAKGNILERFSAQQFPDLHSELNLSSLELGDSALYFCASSVGEREGGELFFGEGSRLTVL.

In its sample, this clone was seen once. V is TRBV11-2 and J is TRBJ1-4; D gene unclear. The CDR3 loop spans 16 amino acids. Looked up from germline, CDR1 is SGHAT and CDR2 is FQNNGV. V lost 0 bases and J lost 0, with 8 bases in between. CDR3 region: CASSLDVGATNEKLFF. DNA of the CDR3: TGTGCCAGCAGCTTAGATGTCGGGGCAACTAATGAAAAACTGTTTTTT.